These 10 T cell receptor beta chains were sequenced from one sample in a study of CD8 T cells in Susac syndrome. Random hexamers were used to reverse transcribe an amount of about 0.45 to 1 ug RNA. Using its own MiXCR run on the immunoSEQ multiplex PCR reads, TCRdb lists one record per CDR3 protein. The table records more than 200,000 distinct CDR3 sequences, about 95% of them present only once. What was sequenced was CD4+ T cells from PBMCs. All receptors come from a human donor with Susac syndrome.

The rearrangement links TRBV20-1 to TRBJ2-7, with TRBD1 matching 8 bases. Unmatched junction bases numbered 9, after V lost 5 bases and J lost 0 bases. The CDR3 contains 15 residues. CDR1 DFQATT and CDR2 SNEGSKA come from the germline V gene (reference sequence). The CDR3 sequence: CSAGGQGWSSYEQYF. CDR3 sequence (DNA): TGCAGTGCTGGTGGACAGGGTTGGAGCTCCTACGAGCAGTACTTC.

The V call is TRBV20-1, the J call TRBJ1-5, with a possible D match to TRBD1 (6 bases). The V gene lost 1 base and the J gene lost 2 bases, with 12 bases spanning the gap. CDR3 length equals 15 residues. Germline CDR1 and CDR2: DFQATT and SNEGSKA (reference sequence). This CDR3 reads CSARAGGGGNQPQHF. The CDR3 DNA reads TGCAGTGCTAGAGCGGGGGGCGGAGGCAATCAGCCCCAGCATTTT.

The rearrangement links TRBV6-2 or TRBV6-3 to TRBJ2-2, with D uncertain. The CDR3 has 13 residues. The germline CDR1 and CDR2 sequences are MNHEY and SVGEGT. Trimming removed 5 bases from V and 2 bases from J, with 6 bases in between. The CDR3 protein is CASSLRNTGELFF. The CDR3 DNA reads TGTGCCAGCAGTCTTAGAAACACCGGGGAGCTGTTTTTT.

The CDR3 DNA reads TGCAGTGCTTCACCCTTTGGGACAGGCGAGGTCGACGGGGAGCTGTTTTTT. Its protein product is CSASPFGTGEVDGELFF. V is TRBV20-1 and J is TRBJ2-2; TRBD1 agrees at 8 bases. Germline loops: CDR1 DFQATT, CDR2 SNEGSKA (reference sequence). The length of the CDR3 is 17 residues. The junction had 18 bases not matched to a gene; V was cut back by 5 bases and J by 7 bases.

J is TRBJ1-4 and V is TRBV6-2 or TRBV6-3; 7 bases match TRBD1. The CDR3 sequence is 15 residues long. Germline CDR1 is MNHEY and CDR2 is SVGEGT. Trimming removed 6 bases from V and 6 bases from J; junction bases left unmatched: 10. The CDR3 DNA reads TGTGCCAGCAGGCTACAGGGGATTTCGGATGAAAAACTGTTTTTT. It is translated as CASRLQGISDEKLFF.

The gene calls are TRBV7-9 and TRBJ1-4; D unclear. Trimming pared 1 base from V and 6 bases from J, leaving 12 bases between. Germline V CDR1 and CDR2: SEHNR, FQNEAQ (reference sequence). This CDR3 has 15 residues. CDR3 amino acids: CASSLVSDGHEKLFF. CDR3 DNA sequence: TGTGCCAGCAGCTTAGTCAGTGACGGACATGAAAAACTGTTTTTT.

CDR3 sequence (DNA): TGTGCCAGCAGTCGGAGCACCTCTGGGGCCAACGTCCTGACTTTC. Protein sequence: CASSRSTSGANVLTF. The chain carries TRBV28 and TRBJ2-6; D gene unclear. Trimming stripped 5 bases from V and 0 bases from J, with 8 bases between. The CDR3 is made up of 15 amino acids. Germline V gene lookup returns CDR1 MDHEN and CDR2 SYDVKM.

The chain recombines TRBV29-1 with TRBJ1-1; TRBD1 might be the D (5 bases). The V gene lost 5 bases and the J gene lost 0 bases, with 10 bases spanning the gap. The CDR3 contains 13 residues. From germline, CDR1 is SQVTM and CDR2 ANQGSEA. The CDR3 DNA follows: TGCAGCGTTATGGGACGGATGAACACTGAAGCTTTCTTT. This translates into CSVMGRMNTEAFF. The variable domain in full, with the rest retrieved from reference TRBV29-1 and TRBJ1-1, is SAVISQKPSRDICQRGTSLTIQCQVDSQVTMMFWYRQQPGQSLTLIATANQGSEATYESGFVIDKFPISRPNLTFSTLTVSNMSPEDSSIYLCSVMGRMNTEAFFGQGTRLTVV.

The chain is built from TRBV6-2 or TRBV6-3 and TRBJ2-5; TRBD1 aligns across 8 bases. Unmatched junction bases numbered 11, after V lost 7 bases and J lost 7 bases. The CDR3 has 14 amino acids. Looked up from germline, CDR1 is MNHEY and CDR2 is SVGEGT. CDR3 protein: CASMRSGGQGTQYF. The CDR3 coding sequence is TGTGCCAGCATGCGAAGCGGAGGACAGGGGACCCAGTACTTC.

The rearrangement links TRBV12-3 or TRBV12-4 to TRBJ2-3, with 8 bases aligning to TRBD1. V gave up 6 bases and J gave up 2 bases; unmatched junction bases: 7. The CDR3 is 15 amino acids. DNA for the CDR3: TGTGCCAGCAGGGCGCTGACAGGGGCCACAGATACGCAGTATTTT. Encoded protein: CASRALTGATDTQYF.